This record looks at one TCR beta chain sequence and its context. The antigen remains undetermined. The J segment lost 4 bases and the V segment lost 3 bases, leaving 2 bases of the junction unmatched. This CDR3 comprises 13 residues. Looked up from germline, CDR1 is SEHNR and CDR2 is FQNEAQ (reference sequence). The Oncomine TCR Beta short-read assay generated sequence data from the DNA of cultured CD4+ T cells. A single record per CDR3 protein comes from TCRdb applying MiXCR to the PCR reads. The data show about 5,400 distinct CDR3 sequences, roughly 45% seen once. These data originate in a study of vaccination and CD4 T cells after COVID-19. Stated treatment: approximately 9-day PBMC culture with coronavirus spike peptide pools or control peptides (ViraFEST assay).

The chain joins TRBV7-9 to TRBJ1-1; 7 positions match TRBD1. The source is a human donor who had recovered from COVID-19. The sample consisted of CD4+ T cells from blood, cultured in vitro. This CDR3 reads CASSFYRGTEAFF. The CDR3 coding sequence is TGTGCCAGCAGCTTCTACAGGGGCACTGAAGCTTTCTTT. Full variable domain (remainder filled in from reference TRBV7-9 and TRBJ1-1): DTGVSQNPRHKITKRGQNVTFRCDPISEHNRLYWYRQTLGQGPEFLTYFQNEAQLEKSRLLSDRFSAERPKGSFSTLEIQRTEQGDSAMYLCASSFYRGTEAFFGQGTRLTVV.